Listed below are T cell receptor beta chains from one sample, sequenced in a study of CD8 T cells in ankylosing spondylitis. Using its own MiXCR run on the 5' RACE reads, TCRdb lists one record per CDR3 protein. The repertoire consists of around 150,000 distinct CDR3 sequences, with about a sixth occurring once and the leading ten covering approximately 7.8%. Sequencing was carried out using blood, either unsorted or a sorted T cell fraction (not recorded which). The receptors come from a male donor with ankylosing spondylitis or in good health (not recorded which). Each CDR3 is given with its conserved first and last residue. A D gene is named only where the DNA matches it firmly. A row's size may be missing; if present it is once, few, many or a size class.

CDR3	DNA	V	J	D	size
CASSEAEQDANYGYTF	TGTGCCAGCAGTGAAGCGGAACAGGACGCTAACTATGGCTACACCTTC	TRBV2	TRBJ1-2	NA	many
CASSLGKTSGSSYEQYF	TGCGCCAGCAGCTTGGGGAAGACTAGCGGGAGCAGCTACGAGCAGTACTTC	TRBV5-1	TRBJ2-7	TRBD2	NA
CASSREQGSYNEQFF	TGCGCCAGCAGCAGGGAACAGGGGTCCTACAATGAGCAGTTCTTC	TRBV5-1	TRBJ2-1	TRBD1	many
CASSLVADTQYF	TGTGCCAGCAGCTTAGTCGCAGATACGCAGTATTTT	TRBV5-1	TRBJ2-3	NA	many
CASSFNPQPPSTDTQYF	TGTGCCAGCAGTTTCAACCCCCAGCCCCCTAGCACAGATACGCAGTATTTT	TRBV28	TRBJ2-3	NA	NA
CASRSPAGRIYEQYF	TGTGCCAGCAGATCCCCTGCTGGACGGATCTACGAGCAGTACTTC	TRBV27	TRBJ2-7	NA	many
CASSESGVYGYTF	TGCGCCAGCAGTGAAAGTGGGGTCTATGGCTACACCTTC	TRBV10-2	TRBJ1-2	NA	NA
CASSARDTFYNEQFF	TGCGCCAGCAGCGCGCGGGACACCTTCTACAATGAGCAGTTCTTC	TRBV5-1	TRBJ2-1	NA	many
CASSYGSLASGQETQYF	TGTGCCAGCAGTTACGGGTCTCTAGCTAGCGGGCAAGAGACCCAGTACTTC	TRBV6-5	TRBJ2-5	TRBD2	NA
CSAVYREGLYNEQFF	TGCAGTGCTGTATACAGGGAGGGACTCTACAATGAGCAGTTCTTC	TRBV20-1	TRBJ2-1	NA	many
CAWSSGTSGRHTDTQYF	TGTGCCTGGAGTAGCGGGACTAGCGGGAGGCACACAGATACGCAGTATTTT	TRBV30	TRBJ2-3	TRBD2	NA
CASSGRDSTNEQFF	TGTGCCAGTAGTGGCCGGGACTCCACCAATGAGCAGTTCTTC	TRBV19	TRBJ2-1	NA	few
CASSQVLNEQFF	TGTGCCAGCAGCCAAGTGCTGAACGAGCAGTTCTTC	TRBV3-1	TRBJ2-1	NA	NA
CASSQGPRLAGGPFGELFF	TGTGCCAGCAGCCAAGGCCCCCGACTAGCGGGAGGGCCATTTGGGGAGCTGTTTTTT	TRBV3-1	TRBJ2-2	TRBD2	few
CASSQERLGGYTF	TGCGCCAGCAGCCAAGAACGTCTAGGAGGCTACACCTTC	TRBV4-1	TRBJ1-2	NA	NA